The 18 T cell receptor beta chains presented below share a single source sample, sequenced in a study of CD8+ T cells in alopecia areata. Following extraction, RNA underwent reverse transcription to cDNA, which served as the sequencing template. Sequencing used immunoSEQ multiplex PCR; TCRdb keeps in-frame clones, though not all of them. The repertoire consists of roughly 60,000 clones, with under 60% occurring once and the leading ten covering roughly 20%. Treatment indicated: oral pan-JAK inhibitor, 5-10 mg twice daily. This material consisted of CD8+ T cells sorted from blood, taken around week 37, from a patient treated with tofacitinib. The receptor source for this set is a human donor with alopecia areata.

A few counts support this clone. This chain uses TRBV29-1 with TRBJ2-7, with 7 bases lining up with TRBD2. V trimming: 5 bases; J trimming: 5 bases; junction bases outside the gene matches: 6. This CDR3 is 12 amino acids long. CDR1 and CDR2 (germline): SQVTM, ANQGSEA. CDR3 amino acids: CSVWEGGNEQYF. In nucleotides, the CDR3 is TGCAGCGTTTGGGAGGGTGGAAACGAGCAGTACTTC.

CDR3 DNA sequence: TGCAGCGTTCGGACAGAGACCTACGAGCAGTACTTC. Protein sequence: CSVRTETYEQYF. V and J are TRBV29-1 and TRBJ2-7; D is perhaps TRBD1 (6 bases). Germline CDR1 reads SQVTM; CDR2 reads ANQGSEA. The CDR3 runs 12 residues. Trimming shortened V by 5 bases and J by 2 bases, and 10 bases separated the two germline ends.

The chain has TRBV4-1 and TRBJ2-2; no firm D call. The germline V gene has CDR1 MGHRA and CDR2 YSYEKL. The V end was cut by 2 bases, the J end by 6 bases, with 13 bases between. This CDR3 is built from 15 residues. The CDR3 DNA reads TGCGCCAGCAGCCAACACTCGGCCCGGCCCGGGGAGCTGTTTTTT. Translating gives CASSQHSARPGELFF.

This chain joins TRBV5-6 and TRBJ1-5; a possible D gene is TRBD1 (6 bases). V dropped 5 bases and J dropped 4 bases, with 19 bases sitting between them. The CDR3 consists of 16 residues. The germline gives CDR1 SGHDT, CDR2 YYEEEE. The CDR3 nucleotides are TGTGCCAGCAGTCCGGGAGGACAGATGAATAATCAGCCCCAGCATTTT. Its protein product is CASSPGGQMNNQPQHF.

This clone has a handful of counts. Written as DNA, the CDR3 is TGTGCTAGTGGTTTCGGGACTAGCTACAATGAGCAGTTCTTC. This codes for CASGFGTSYNEQFF. This chain connects TRBV12-5 to TRBJ2-1, with 8 bases that match TRBD2. J lost 3 bases, V lost 3 bases, and 1 base had no gene match. This CDR3 region has 14 residues. Per germline, CDR1 LGHNT and CDR2 FRNRAP.

V is TRBV29-1 and J is TRBJ2-7; 7 bases are shared with TRBD2. V lost 4 bases to trimming and J lost 2 bases; unmatched junction nucleotides: 5. Germline CDR1 and CDR2: SQVTM and ANQGSEA. The CDR3 has 13 residues. The CDR3 spells CSVGGGRTYEQYF. CDR3 bases: TGCAGCGTTGGAGGCGGGAGAACCTACGAGCAGTACTTC.

The gene calls are TRBV4-1 and TRBJ1-5; no clear D. CDR3 length: 12 residues. CDR1 is MGHRA, CDR2 YSYEKL, per germline. V lost 2 bases and J 4 bases, leaving 3 bases between the germline ends. The chain's CDR3 is CASSQINQPQHF. CDR3 bases: TGCGCCAGCAGCCAAATAAATCAGCCCCAGCATTTT.

V is TRBV23-1 and J is TRBJ2-3, with D possibly being TRBD2 (5 bases). TRBV23-1 counts as an open reading frame of uncertain function. The V and J ends lost 7 bases and 6 bases respectively, with 8 bases between them. This CDR3 comprises 11 residues. The CDR3 loop is CASISGDTQYF. CDR3 coding DNA: TGCGCCAGCATATCGGGGGATACGCAGTATTTT.

This clone was observed a handful of times. The chain couples TRBV27 to TRBJ1-2; 8 bases are a match to TRBD1. CDR3 length: 14 residues. The junction had 8 bases not matched to a gene; V was cut back by 3 bases and J by 8 bases. CDR1 and CDR2 from the germline V gene are MNHEY and SMNVEV (reference sequence). CDR3 sequence reads: CASSLGRGREGYTF. The CDR3 DNA sequence: TGTGCCAGCAGTTTGGGCAGGGGGCGAGAAGGCTACACCTTC.

Only a few counts were recorded for this clone. Other DNA sequences from this sample encode an identical CDR3 as well. V gene TRBV4-1 combines with J gene TRBJ2-3; D gene uncertain. Trimming removed 1 base at V and 4 bases at J, with 6 bases between. Per the germline V gene, CDR1 is MGHRA and CDR2 is YSYEKL. This CDR3 has 13 residues. The CDR3 region has the DNA TGCGCCAGCAGCCAAGTTGGGTCAGATACGCAGTATTTT. It translates to CASSQVGSDTQYF.

This chain uses TRBV29-1 with TRBJ2-1; D remains unclear. The CDR3 is 13 residues long. The ends were cut back, 2 bases at V and 2 bases at J, with 7 bases in the middle. Per the germline V gene, CDR1 is SQVTM and CDR2 is ANQGSEA. This chain's CDR3 is CSVESRTYNEQFF. CDR3 coding DNA: TGCAGCGTTGAATCAAGGACCTACAATGAGCAGTTCTTC.

This sequence joins TRBV4-2 and TRBJ2-7; D is ambiguous. V was cut by 4 bases and J by 3 bases, with 13 bases left in between. Germline V gene lookup returns CDR1 LGHNA and CDR2 YNFKEQ. This CDR3 is built from 14 residues. CDR3 sequence: CASSPGKTGYEQYF. In DNA form, the CDR3 reads TGTGCCAGCAGCCCCGGCAAGACTGGCTACGAGCAGTACTTC.

The J gene is TRBJ1-1, the V gene TRBV30; D call uncertain. The CDR3 consists of 15 residues. The ends were cut back, 2 bases at V and 0 bases at J, with 13 bases in the middle. Germline V lookup: CDR1 GTSNPN, CDR2 SVGIG (reference sequence). For the CDR3, the DNA is TGTGCCTGGAGTAGGGCCATGGGAATGAACACTGAAGCTTTCTTT. Residues: CAWSRAMGMNTEAFF.

The J gene is TRBJ2-5, the V gene TRBV5-1; D perhaps matches TRBD2 (5 bases). Trimming cost V 3 bases and J 3 bases, with 9 bases left between them. The CDR3 runs to 13 residues. The germline gives CDR1 SGHRS, CDR2 YFSETQ. The CDR3: CASSWSGEETQYF. The CDR3 DNA follows: TGCGCCAGCAGCTGGAGCGGTGAAGAGACCCAGTACTTC.

This clone was observed a few times. This chain uses TRBV23-1 with TRBJ2-6; D ambiguous. TRBV23-1 is given ORF status, its function remaining uncertain. The V and J ends lost 0 bases and 2 bases respectively, with 17 bases between them. This CDR3 region has 19 residues. CDR3 amino acids: CASSQSYRGEGPGANVLTF. The DNA of the CDR3 is TGCGCCAGCAGTCAATCGTATCGTGGGGAAGGACCTGGGGCCAACGTCCTGACTTTC.

V gene TRBV5-6 combines with J gene TRBJ1-1; maybe TRBD1 (5 bases). The V and J ends lost 1 base and 7 bases respectively, with 14 bases between them. This CDR3 contains 14 residues. Germline CDR1 SGHDT, CDR2 YYEEEE. For the CDR3, the DNA is TGTGCCAGCAGCTTGAGGGGAAGTAAGGGTGAAGCTTTCTTT. Translated: CASSLRGSKGEAFF. The full variable domain, rest sourced from reference TRBV5-6 and TRBJ1-1, is DAGVTQSPTHLIKTRGQQVTLRCSPKSGHDTVSWYQQALGQGPQFIFQYYEEEERQRGNFPDRFSGHQFPNYSSELNVNALLLGDSALYLCASSLRGSKGEAFFGQGTRLTVV.

This clone was detected only a few times. The chain carries TRBV11-2 and TRBJ1-1; no definite D call. Germline loops: CDR1 SGHAT, CDR2 FQNNGV. V was shortened by 5 bases and J by 0 bases, with 10 bases between the two germline ends. CDR3 length equals 14 residues. CDR3 residues: CASSPRSVNTEAFF. The CDR3 DNA reads as TGTGCCAGCAGCCCAAGAAGCGTGAACACTGAAGCTTTCTTT.

Worth noting for this clone: A junction end diverges from the germline sequence, so it may reflect a read error. The chain carries TRBV29-1 and TRBJ2-1, with a weak D call TRBD2 (6 bases). Germline-derived CDR1 and CDR2 are SQVTM and ANQGSEA. The CDR3 loop spans 11 amino acids. The chain's CDR3 is CSVFRDSLVLF. In DNA form, the CDR3 reads TGCAGCGTTTTCCGGGACTCCTTAGTGCTCTTC.